The 19 T cell receptor beta chains given below trace back to one sample, sequenced in a study of CXCR3-negative and CXCR3-positive naive CD8 T cells. Their antigens remain unidentified. Study findings and constraints: CXCR3-positive naive cells had more hydrophobic TRB CDR3s than CXCR3-negative naive cells.

The authors prepared UMI-labeled TRB cDNA libraries by 5' RACE. TCRdb reworked the 5' RACE reads into one entry per CDR3 protein, no DNA. The sample holds some 5,400 distinct CDR3 sequences. The sample comprised naive CXCR3+ CD8+ T cells from blood. Regarding subset: CD45RO-CCR7+CD27+CD95- naive CD8+ T cells expressing CXCR3 (TNR3+). These receptors all stem from a human donor in good health. Some clones in this sample may be carry-over from other donors' samples.

By frequency, this clonotype registers medium-sized (0.01 to 0.1%). The chain combines TRBV20-1 with TRBJ2-1; TCRdb lists TRBD1, though no DNA is available to test this call. CDR1 and CDR2 (germline): DFQATT, SNEGSKA (reference sequence). The CDR3 consists of 14 residues. The CDR3 sequence is CSARGDREDNEQFF.

This clonotype ranks as medium-sized in terms of frequency. CDR3: CASSDRYSNYEQYF. The chain recombines TRBV7-9 with TRBJ2-7; checking the TCRdb D call of TRBD2 is not possible without DNA. CDR1 and CDR2 (germline): SEHNR, FQNEAQ (reference sequence). This CDR3 is 14 amino acids long. The complete variable domain, with remaining parts taken from reference TRBV7-9 and TRBJ2-7, reads DTGVSQNPRHKITKRGQNVTFRCDPISEHNRLYWYRQTLGQGPEFLTYFQNEAQLEKSRLLSDRFSAERPKGSFSTLEIQRTEQGDSAMYLCASSDRYSNYEQYFGPGTRLTVT.

The gene calls are TRBV27 and TRBJ1-5; TCRdb gives TRBD1 as the D gene, but with no DNA this cannot be confirmed. The CDR3 spans 15 residues. Germline V CDR1 and CDR2: MNHEY, SMNVEV (reference sequence). CDR3 region: CASSAGTGVNQPQHF.

Considering frequency, this clonotype is medium-sized (0.01 to 0.1%). V usage is TRBV29-1 and J usage is TRBJ2-1; with no DNA, the TCRdb D assignment of TRBD2 cannot be verified. Germline V gene lookup returns CDR1 SQVTM and CDR2 ANQGSEA. The CDR3 has 14 amino acids. The CDR3 loop reads CSVLLAGAWNEQFF.

By frequency, this clonotype is medium-sized. The chain carries TRBV19 and TRBJ2-6. CDR1 LNHDA and CDR2 SQIVND come from the germline V gene (reference sequence). The CDR3 totals 13 residues. CDR3 sequence reads: CASSMSGANVLTF.

The CDR3 sequence: CSVDAGLQGETQYF. The chain uses TRBV29-1 and TRBJ2-5; the D call of TRBD1 rests on TCRdb alone, since no DNA is present to check it. Germline lookup yields CDR1 SQVTM and CDR2 ANQGSEA. This CDR3 has 14 residues. The whole variable domain, filled in from reference TRBV29-1 and TRBJ2-5, reads SAVISQKPSRDICQRGTSLTIQCQVDSQVTMMFWYRQQPGQSLTLIATANQGSEATYESGFVIDKFPISRPNLTFSTLTVSNMSPEDSSIYLCSVDAGLQGETQYFGPGTRLLVL.

The chain employs TRBV2 and TRBJ2-1; TCRdb's assignment of TRBD1 cannot be checked, as there is no DNA. The CDR3 covers 15 residues. Germline V gene data show CDR1 as SNHLY and CDR2 as FYNNEI. This CDR3 is CASRAGQGLRNEQFF. The entire variable domain, with the rest obtained from reference TRBV2 and TRBJ2-1, is as follows: EPEVTQTPSHQVTQMGQEVILRCVPISNHLYFYWYRQILGQKVEFLVSFYNNEISEKSEIFDDQFSVERPDGSNFTLKIRSTKLEDSAMYFCASRAGQGLRNEQFFGPGTRLTVL.

The chain's CDR3 is CASSLMVDYQETQYF. The V gene is TRBV7-9, the J gene TRBJ2-5. CDR3 length: 15 amino acids. The germline V gene has CDR1 SEHNR and CDR2 FQNEAQ (reference sequence).

In terms of frequency, this clonotype is medium-sized. V is TRBV20-1 and J is TRBJ1-4. The CDR3 is 13 amino acids. Germline V lookup: CDR1 DFQATT, CDR2 SNEGSKA (reference sequence). The CDR3 spells CSARSGTNEKLFF.

CDR3 sequence: CASIGSSYNEQFF. The chain couples TRBV19 to TRBJ2-1. This CDR3 is 13 amino acids long. The germline V gene has CDR1 LNHDA and CDR2 SQIVND (reference sequence).

In terms of frequency, this clonotype is medium-sized (0.01 to 0.1%). V is TRBV7-9 and J is TRBJ2-1; there is no DNA to check the TCRdb D call of TRBD1. The length of the CDR3 is 16 residues. Looked up from germline, CDR1 is SEHNR and CDR2 is FQNEAQ (reference sequence). The CDR3 loop is CASSSRQGVSYNEQFF.

CDR3 amino acids: CASSWTTVGGPNTQYF. J is TRBJ2-3 and V is TRBV7-9; TCRdb selects TRBD2, and the lack of DNA leaves this call unchecked. The CDR3 spans 16 residues. Per the germline V gene, CDR1 is SEHNR and CDR2 is FQNEAQ (reference sequence). Full variable domain (rest looked up from reference TRBV7-9 and TRBJ2-3): DTGVSQNPRHKITKRGQNVTFRCDPISEHNRLYWYRQTLGQGPEFLTYFQNEAQLEKSRLLSDRFSAERPKGSFSTLEIQRTEQGDSAMYLCASSWTTVGGPNTQYFGPGTRLTVL.

This clonotype ranks as medium-sized in terms of frequency. The chain employs TRBV27 and TRBJ1-6. This CDR3 has 14 amino acids. Germline-derived CDR1 and CDR2 are MNHEY and SMNVEV (reference sequence). Here the CDR3 reads CASSVDPYNSPLHF.

This clonotype ranks as medium-sized in terms of frequency. The chain carries TRBV28 and TRBJ2-1. CDR1 is MDHEN, CDR2 SYDVKM, per germline. This CDR3 comprises 11 residues. CDR3: CASLRSHEQFF.

This clonotype registers medium-sized (0.01 to 0.1%) by frequency. The rearrangement links TRBV9 to TRBJ1-2. CDR3 length: 15 amino acids. Germline V gives CDR1 SGDLS, CDR2 YYNGEE. The CDR3 loop reads CASSARGLGTRGYTF. The whole variable domain, remainder taken from reference TRBV9 and TRBJ1-2, is DSGVTQTPKHLITATGQRVTLRCSPRSGDLSVYWYQQSLDQGLQFLIQYYNGEERAKGNILERFSAQQFPDLHSELNLSSLELGDSALYFCASSARGLGTRGYTFGSGTRLTVV.

This clonotype ranks as medium-sized in terms of frequency. The CDR3 reads CASVVLPSGANVLTF. The gene calls are TRBV6-2 or TRBV6-3 and TRBJ2-6. From germline, CDR1 is MNHEY and CDR2 SVGEGT. The CDR3 runs 15 residues.

This chain uses TRBV10-3 with TRBJ2-1; TCRdb's D call of TRBD2 is untestable without DNA. The CDR3 covers 18 residues. Germline V gene data show CDR1 as ENHRY and CDR2 as SYGVKD. CDR3 sequence reads: CAISESSGIAGVLNEQFF.

This chain links TRBV30 with TRBJ2-1; the TRBD1 assignment by TCRdb is unverifiable without DNA. The CDR3 runs to 11 residues. Germline CDR1 reads GTSNPN; CDR2 reads SVGIG (reference sequence). The CDR3 sequence is CAWSEGGICFF.

The CDR3 is CASLLAGDKTQYF. The chain combines TRBV6-2 or TRBV6-3 with TRBJ2-5; TCRdb names TRBD2, which stays unverified in the absence of DNA. The CDR3 contains 13 residues. Germline CDR1 MNHEY, CDR2 SVGEGT.